A selection of T cell receptor beta chains follows, all from one sample in a study of identical twins. Each CDR3 protein is one row after TCRdb ran MiXCR on the 5' RACE reads. The repertoire holds some 1,600,000 distinct CDR3 sequences, with 32% as singletons. Input material: cord blood. These receptors all stem from a newborn girl in good health. The CDR3 runs from the conserved cysteine through the conserved F or W. D genes are given only for firm matches. Size values are once, few and many counts, or a class for expanded clones, and some rows have none.

clone size	V gene	D gene	J gene	CDR3 protein	CDR3 DNA
few	TRBV3-1	NA	TRBJ1-1	CASSQVLTGPLFTEAFF	TGTGCCAGCAGCCAAGTCCTGACGGGACCTCTATTCACTGAAGCTTTCTTT
NA	TRBV10-2	TRBD1	TRBJ1-2	CATATGGFYGYTF	TGCGCCACCGCGACAGGGGGCTTTTATGGCTACACCTTC
NA	TRBV7-9	NA	TRBJ2-2	CASSPDIEELFF	TGTGCCAGCAGCCCTGACATCGAGGAGCTGTTTTTT
NA	TRBV27	TRBD1	TRBJ1-2	CANSFGGQGYGYTF	TGTGCCAACAGTTTCGGCGGACAGGGCTATGGCTACACCTTC
few	TRBV2	NA	TRBJ2-3	CASSDYRERDTQYF	TGTGCCAGCAGTGATTACAGGGAACGGGATACGCAGTATTTT
NA	TRBV2	NA	TRBJ1-1	CASSEAPAEAFF	TGTGCCAGCAGTGAAGCGCCCGCTGAAGCTTTCTTT
NA	TRBV10-3	NA	TRBJ2-7	CAIRNPGTINEQYF	TGTGCCATCAGAAACCCCGGGACCATCAATGAGCAGTACTTC
NA	TRBV12-3/TRBV12-4	NA	TRBJ1-4	CASSFSPTGTEKLFF	TGTGCCAGCAGTTTCTCGCCCACAGGGACTGAAAAACTGTTTTTT
NA	TRBV6-6	NA	TRBJ2-3	CASAGTYTDTQYF	TGTGCCAGCGCCGGGACTTACACAGATACGCAGTATTTT
NA	TRBV20-1	TRBD1	TRBJ2-1	CSAVPLGTAPNEQFF	TGCAGTGCTGTGCCGTTGGGGACAGCCCCGAATGAGCAGTTCTTC
few	TRBV20-1	NA	TRBJ1-5	CSASGRVVQPQHF	TGCAGTGCTAGTGGCAGGGTCGTACAGCCCCAGCATTTT
NA	TRBV3-1	TRBD2	TRBJ2-5	CASSHYPHTSGDYNEQYF	TGTGCCAGCAGCCATTATCCCCATACTAGCGGGGACTACAATGAGCAGTACTTC
few	TRBV6-6	TRBD1	TRBJ1-6	CASAQGVAGPYNSPLHF	TGTGCCAGCGCACAGGGGGTCGCGGGTCCTTATAATTCACCCCTCCACTTT
few	TRBV6-1	TRBD2	TRBJ2-1	CASIRGTSGTNEQFF	TGTGCCAGCATCCGAGGGACTAGCGGGACAAATGAGCAGTTCTTC
NA	TRBV29-1	TRBD2	TRBJ2-2	CSVGTSGMNTGELFF	TGCAGCGTCGGGACTAGCGGGATGAACACCGGGGAGCTGTTTTTT
NA	TRBV6-6	NA	TRBJ1-6	CASSRDLSSYNSPLHF	TGTGCCAGCAGCAGAGATCTGAGCTCCTATAATTCACCCCTCCACTTT
once	TRBV12-3/TRBV12-4	NA	TRBJ2-5	CATTLGTKETQYF	TGTGCCACCACTCTTGGAACAAAAGAGACCCAGTACTTC
NA	TRBV9	NA	TRBJ2-7	CASSVAIGGYEQYF	TGTGCCAGCAGCGTAGCTATTGGGGGCTACGAGCAGTACTTC
few	TRBV5-6	NA	TRBJ2-7	CASSFEDSSYEQYF	TGTGCCAGCAGCTTTGAGGACAGCTCCTACGAGCAGTACTTC
NA	TRBV7-9	TRBD1	TRBJ1-3	CASTGDSSGNTIYF	TGTGCCAGCACCGGGGACAGCTCTGGAAACACCATATATTTT